These T cell receptor beta chains were read from a single sample in a study of T-cell memory formation after mild COVID-19. TCRdb re-called the 5' RACE reads through MiXCR, storing one row per CDR3 protein. This sample has about 320,000 distinct CDR3 sequences, with roughly an eighth found just once. Sequencing was performed on PBMCs or a T cell subset sorted from them (not recorded which). The origin of the receptors is a man in his late teens or twenties who had mild COVID-19 (a few samples of this study predate the infection). Cell type and time point are not known. Both conserved end residues are trimmed from each CDR3. Fields, in order: D gene, J gene, V gene, CDR3 protein. The D gene is left open where the match is weak.

D gene: .
J gene: TRBJ1-5
V gene: TRBV4-1
CDR3 protein: ASSQGGGFGQPQH

D gene: TRBD1
J gene: TRBJ2-2
V gene: TRBV27
CDR3 protein: ASSFPTGADTGELF

D gene: .
J gene: TRBJ1-1
V gene: TRBV7-9
CDR3 protein: ASSLNGNTEAF

D gene: .
J gene: TRBJ1-2
V gene: TRBV12-3/TRBV12-4
CDR3 protein: ASILILRTGTRGYT

D gene: TRBD1
J gene: TRBJ2-2
V gene: TRBV4-1
CDR3 protein: ASSRQGKAGELF

D gene: .
J gene: TRBJ2-2
V gene: TRBV3-1
CDR3 protein: ASSLNRDGELF

D gene: .
J gene: TRBJ1-2
V gene: TRBV12-3/TRBV12-4
CDR3 protein: ASSLQRYYGYT

D gene: TRBD1
J gene: TRBJ1-1
V gene: TRBV5-1
CDR3 protein: ASRTGGGTEAF

D gene: .
J gene: TRBJ1-2
V gene: TRBV4-1
CDR3 protein: ASSPGPPAGYGYT

D gene: .
J gene: TRBJ1-2
V gene: TRBV20-1
CDR3 protein: SARDDSPGST

D gene: .
J gene: TRBJ1-6
V gene: TRBV5-6
CDR3 protein: ASSLTGAGDSPLH

D gene: .
J gene: TRBJ1-2
V gene: TRBV12-3/TRBV12-4
CDR3 protein: ASSFRGAGGYT

D gene: TRBD1
J gene: TRBJ2-2
V gene: TRBV7-3
CDR3 protein: ASSLGFTGVPGELF